This entry features one TCR beta chain sequence. The antigen it binds to is not known. No base qualities exist here, and no much larger clone lies one base off it. Patients with autoimmune disease history or receiving systemic immunosuppression were excluded from the trial. Peripheral blood for TCR sequencing was collected from all dose cohorts at baseline, on cycle 4 day 1, and on cycle 7 day 1. Samples were obtained from an open-label, multicenter, first-in-human phase I dose-escalation trial of ivuxolimab. Adults with locally advanced or metastatic head and neck squamous cell, hepatocellular, melanoma or renal cell carcinoma were enrolled in the trial. Before TCR sequencing, CD4+ T cells and CD8+ T cells were sorted from peripheral blood as separate populations. This record belongs to a study of OX40 agonist ivuxolimab in advanced cancers. Context from the whole study: Ivuxolimab, which targeted the costimulatory receptor OX40 (CD134), was an agonistic, fully human IgG2 monoclonal antibody. Intravenous ivuxolimab was administered to patients every 2 weeks at six dose levels: 0.01, 0.1, 0.3, 1.5, 3 and 10 mg/kg. Of the roughly 54 dose-escalation patients, hepatocellular carcinoma was present in approximately 20, melanoma in approximately 15, renal cell carcinoma in 9 and head and neck cancer in 9. In the dose-escalation cohort, roughly four fifths of patients were male, and the mean age was around 60 years, with a range of about 20 to 79. Prior anti-PD-1, anti-PD-L1 or anti-CTLA-4 therapy was permitted, and checkpoint inhibitors had been received by about 36% of dose-escalation patients. Partial responses occurred in three dose-escalation patients, of whom one had hepatocellular carcinoma and two had cutaneous melanoma. The purpose of peripheral TCRbeta sequencing was to test whether ivuxolimab changed TCR sequence diversity and led to clonal T-cell expansion. The paper reports the monotherapy dose-escalation portion (N of about 50 patients) of the phase I ivuxolimab trial. Beyond this particular receptor, the publication reports: Partial responders in the 0.1-3.0 mg/kg groups had among the lowest normalized peripheral clonal expansion, especially among CD8+ T cells. The antigen specificity of the clonally expanded peripheral T cells was not determined. At doses from 0.1 to 3.0 mg/kg, clonal expansion was seen in both CD4+ and CD8+ blood T cells between baseline and week 6. Low levels of normalized T-cell clonal expansion were also seen in some patients who did not respond. After ivuxolimab, more expanded clones were found on average in CD8+ T cells than in CD4+ T cells.

To sequence the TCRbeta CDR3 region, genomic DNA was isolated from the sorted cells. TCRbeta CDR3 regions were sequenced using the immunoSEQ Assay. What TCRdb holds here is the immuneACCESS table cut down to in-frame rearrangements. Part of the clones is not present; checked against another copy, under half of the missing clones reflect an unresolved V gene, and the others are unexplained. This sample gives over 95,000 clones in total; approximately 90% of them show up just once. The ten largest clonotypes hold 0.7% to 0.9% of the sample. V and J lose 4 bases and 2 bases, and a span of 12 bases separates them. From the cysteine up to the phenylalanine, the CDR3 has a length of 14 residues. Only CDR3 DNA is held: 42 bases, read in frame from base 1. In the germline V gene, CDR1 corresponds to SGHRS and CDR2 to YFSETQ.

This specimen consisted of CD4+ or CD8+ T cells sorted from blood, obtained in a trial of the OX40 agonist ivuxolimab. This TCR derives from an adult with an advanced solid tumor such as melanoma, head and neck, liver or kidney cancer. In this chain, TRBV5-1 is recombined with TRBJ2-5, with the D call tentatively TRBD1 or TRBD2, each fitting 5 bases. DNA sequence: TGCGCCAGCAGCCCTAATGGGGGTCAAGAGACCCAGTACTTC. It encodes CASSPNGGQETQYF.